Below are 32 T cell receptor beta chains sequenced from a single sample in a study of memory CD4+ T cells and cytomegalovirus serostatus. The sort gate was single viable CD3+CD4+CD8-CD45RO+ cells for memory CD4+ T cells. Sequencing was performed with immunoSEQ multiplex PCR; in TCRdb, only in-frame clones are kept and a portion is missing. The profile shows around 76,000 clones, around 82% of them singletons. Sequences were obtained from memory CD4+ T cells from blood. These receptors all stem from an adult in good health and CMV-seropositive.

The genes are TRBV7-9 and TRBJ2-4, with 11 bases lining up with TRBD2. V was clipped by 2 bases and J by 8 bases; unmatched bases: 5. The CDR3 length is 15 residues. Looked up from germline, CDR1 is SEHNR and CDR2 is FQNEAQ (reference sequence). The DNA of the CDR3 is TGTGCCAGCAGCTTAAGGGCTAGCGGGGGGCACATTCAGTACTTC. Protein: CASSLRASGGHIQYF.

CDR3 sequence reads: CAIRSGEGAETQYF. The CDR3 region has the DNA TGTGCCATCAGGAGTGGCGAAGGAGCAGAGACCCAGTACTTC. The rearrangement links TRBV10-3 to TRBJ2-5; D unresolved. V was shortened by 6 bases and J by 4 bases, with 15 bases between the two germline ends. The CDR3 contains 14 residues. Germline loops: CDR1 ENHRY, CDR2 SYGVKD.

The chain joins TRBV5-6 to TRBJ2-7; D gene ambiguous. CDR3 length: 13 residues. Trimming removed 2 bases from V and 5 bases from J, with 11 bases in between. Germline loops: CDR1 SGHDT, CDR2 YYEEEE. DNA of the CDR3: TGTGCCAGCAGCTTAGGACGGTCCGACGAGCAGTACGTC. Residues: CASSLGRSDEQYV.

This chain connects TRBV7-9 to TRBJ2-7, with 7 bases that match TRBD2. The CDR3 contains 12 residues. V shed 5 bases, J shed 4 bases, and the junction held 2 bases outside the gene matches. Germline V gene data show CDR1 as SEHNR and CDR2 as FQNEAQ (reference sequence). The CDR3 sequence: CASSRLAYEQYF. CDR3 bases: TGTGCCAGCAGCCGACTAGCATACGAGCAGTACTTC.

This clone appeared a single time. At one end the junction does not follow the germline gene, possibly because of a read error. The chain carries TRBV6-5 and TRBJ1-1, with D tentatively TRBD1 (5 bases). CDR1 is MNHEY and CDR2 is SVGAGI in the germline V gene. The CDR3 loop spans 16 amino acids. The CDR3 nucleotides are TGTGCCAGCAGTTACTCGAAGGGTTGGGGGAACGCTGAAGCTTTCTTT. This translates into CASSYSKGWGNAEAFF.

This clone was seen a few times. V gene TRBV15 combines with J gene TRBJ1-3, with D possibly TRBD1 on 5 matching bases. CDR1 is LNHNV, CDR2 YYDKDF, per germline (reference sequence). CDR3 length: 16 amino acids. V was shortened by 5 bases and J by 7 bases, with 21 bases between the two germline ends. CDR3 DNA: TGTGCCACCAGCCCTGGGGACGGCTCACGAGCGAACACCATATATTTT. This gives the protein CATSPGDGSRANTIYF.

The rearrangement uses TRBV10-3 and TRBJ2-5; perhaps TRBD2 as D (6 bases). V lost 6 bases and J lost 1, with 15 bases in between. This CDR3 comprises 15 residues. Per germline, CDR1 ENHRY and CDR2 SYGVKD. The CDR3 reads CAIRVGLTTQETQYF. Written as DNA, the CDR3 is TGTGCCATCAGAGTGGGACTCACTACCCAAGAGACCCAGTACTTC.

The chain recombines TRBV19 with TRBJ2-3; 9 bases line up with TRBD2. Germline V gene sequence: CDR1 LNHDA, CDR2 SQIVND (reference sequence). The V and J ends lost 5 bases and 6 bases, in that order; junction bases with no gene match: 6. The CDR3 has 14 amino acids. The CDR3 loop reads CASSEVAGADTQYF. In DNA form, the CDR3 reads TGTGCCAGTAGTGAGGTAGCGGGAGCGGATACGCAGTATTTT.

The J gene is TRBJ2-7, the V gene TRBV11-3, with D maybe TRBD1 (6 bases). With 4 bases removed from V and 2 bases from J, the gap between germline ends came to 15 bases. The CDR3 extends over 15 amino acids. CDR1 is SGHNT and CDR2 is YENEEA in the germline V gene. CDR3 sequence: CASSYSFQGTYEQYF. The DNA for the CDR3 is TGTGCCAGCAGCTACTCTTTTCAGGGGACCTACGAGCAGTACTTC.

The J gene is TRBJ2-5, the V gene TRBV11-2; unclear D gene. The V and J ends lost 8 bases and 5 bases respectively, with 9 bases between them. The CDR3 length is 11 residues. Per germline, CDR1 SGHAT and CDR2 FQNNGV. The DNA of the CDR3 is TGTGCCAGCGGCCCCCTTGAGACCCAGTACTTC. Amino acids: CASGPLETQYF.

This chain connects TRBV19 to TRBJ2-5; 7 nucleotides match TRBD1. This CDR3 region has 14 residues. V shed 6 bases and J 1 base; nucleotides not matched to a gene: 5. The V gene's germline CDR1 is LNHDA and CDR2 SQIVND (reference sequence). The CDR3 spells CASSSQGIQETQYF. In nucleotides, the CDR3 is TGTGCCAGTAGCTCACAGGGGATCCAAGAGACCCAGTACTTC.

The chain employs TRBV19 and TRBJ1-5; D may be TRBD1 (5 bases). Trimming removed 4 bases from V and 1 base from J, with 17 bases in between. The germline CDR1 and CDR2 sequences are LNHDA and SQIVND (reference sequence). This CDR3 contains 17 residues. CDR3 sequence (DNA): TGTGCCAGTAGTAAGCCGACGGGGGAAGGAAGCAATCAGCCCCAGCATTTT. Its protein is CASSKPTGEGSNQPQHF.

This chain links TRBV10-3 with TRBJ1-2, with D uncertain. Germline CDR1 ENHRY, CDR2 SYGVKD. V was shortened by 2 bases and J by 12 bases, with 16 bases between the two germline ends. This CDR3 comprises 13 residues. CDR3 in DNA: TGTGCCATCAGTGAGGACGGTTTTCGGCTAAACACCTTC. It yields the protein CAISEDGFRLNTF.

This sequence joins TRBV10-3 and TRBJ2-7; 7 nucleotides align to TRBD2. Looked up from germline, CDR1 is ENHRY and CDR2 is SYGVKD. The CDR3 is made up of 16 amino acids. V dropped 7 bases and J dropped 6; count of bases not matched to a gene: 18. The CDR3 loop is CAITMAPNGEGGEQYF. CDR3 nucleotide sequence: TGTGCCATCACTATGGCACCCAACGGGGAGGGAGGCGAGCAGTACTTC.

V gene TRBV19 combines with J gene TRBJ1-6, with no clear D. The CDR3 is 14 residues long. Germline V gene sequence: CDR1 LNHDA, CDR2 SQIVND (reference sequence). The V end lost 3 bases, the J end lost 11 bases, and 14 bases lay between the germline ends. The CDR3 nucleotides read TGTGCCAGTAGTATCCGACGCCCCGCGGCACCCCTCCACTTT. Its translation is CASSIRRPAAPLHF.

The DNA for the CDR3 is TGCGCCAGCAGCTTGGGCACCCTCAGCGCCTATGGCTACACCTTC. Amino acids: CASSLGTLSAYGYTF. This sequence joins TRBV5-1 and TRBJ1-2, with no clear D. Germline V CDR1 and CDR2: SGHRS, YFSETQ. V lost 0 bases and J 4 bases, leaving 13 bases between the germline ends. This CDR3 has 15 residues.

V gene TRBV11-2 combines with J gene TRBJ1-2; D is undetermined. Trimming removed 3 bases at V and 4 bases at J, with 12 bases between. This CDR3 has 14 residues. Germline V gene lookup returns CDR1 SGHAT and CDR2 FQNNGV. The CDR3: CASSFNPDGYGYTF. Here the CDR3 DNA reads TGTGCCAGCAGCTTCAATCCGGACGGCTATGGCTACACCTTC.

Concerning this clone itself: Distinct nucleotide sequences in the sample also encode this CDR3. The rearrangement joins TRBV5-1 to TRBJ1-2; maybe TRBD1 (6 bases). Per germline, CDR1 SGHRS and CDR2 YFSETQ. This CDR3 has 14 residues. V lost 1 base and J lost 3, with 10 bases in between. CDR3 DNA: TGCGCCAGCAGCTTGTCTGGGGGCGACTATGGCTACACCTTC. It is translated as CASSLSGGDYGYTF.

J is TRBJ1-1 and V is TRBV2; D remains ambiguous. Per the germline V gene, CDR1 is SNHLY and CDR2 is FYNNEI. The ends were cut back, 8 bases at V and 2 bases at J, with 12 bases in the middle. The CDR3 contains 13 residues. In DNA, the CDR3 is TGTGCCAGCGTGGAAGAGAATAACACTGAAGCTTTCTTT. Its protein is CASVEENNTEAFF.

This clone was detected only a few times. The rearrangement joins TRBV10-1 to TRBJ2-5, with TRBD1 identical over 7 bases. The V gene's germline CDR1 is WNHNN and CDR2 SYGVQD (reference sequence). V gave up 6 bases and J gave up 5 bases; unmatched junction bases: 9. The CDR3 covers 14 residues. CDR3 sequence reads: CASSKGQRGETQYF. The CDR3 DNA sequence: TGCGCCAGCAGCAAGGGACAGCGTGGCGAGACCCAGTACTTC.

This clone was seen only a few times. This rearrangement joins TRBV5-4 to TRBJ1-2; TRBD1 agrees at 7 bases. Per germline, CDR1 SGHNT and CDR2 YYREEE (reference sequence). The CDR3 covers 15 residues. V dropped 4 bases and J dropped 3; count of bases not matched to a gene: 9. CDR3: CASSPGGGIDYGYTF. The DNA of the CDR3 is TGTGCCAGCAGCCCAGGGGGGGGAATCGACTATGGCTACACCTTC.

This sequence joins TRBV30 and TRBJ1-2; D might be TRBD1 (5 bases). CDR1 GTSNPN and CDR2 SVGIG come from the germline V gene (reference sequence). V was clipped by 3 bases and J by 8 bases, with 19 bases between them. CDR3 size: 14 residues. CDR3 DNA sequence: TGTGCCTGGAGACCGGGACGAAATATCGGGGGCTACACCTTC. Translation: CAWRPGRNIGGYTF.

In regard to this clone: The same CDR3 is also encoded by other DNA sequences in this sample. V usage is TRBV6-6 and J usage is TRBJ1-6; no definite D call. CDR1 MNHNY and CDR2 SVGAGI come from the germline V gene (reference sequence). The CDR3 is 14 amino acids. Trimming took 0 bases from V and 10 from J, leaving 10 bases between them. Here the CDR3 reads CASSYSIGISPLHF. The CDR3 nucleotides read TGTGCCAGCAGTTACTCGATAGGGATATCACCCCTCCACTTT.

The CDR3 DNA reads as TGTGCCAGCAGGCCTAGGCTAGATGAGCAGTTCTTC. Amino acids: CASRPRLDEQFF. The J gene is TRBJ2-1, the V gene TRBV28; no definite D call. The germline V gene has CDR1 MDHEN and CDR2 SYDVKM. The CDR3 has 12 residues. Trimming took 6 bases from V and 8 from J, leaving 11 bases between them.

The rearrangement joins TRBV27 to TRBJ2-5; 11 nucleotides align to TRBD2. With V trimmed by 0 bases and J by 2 bases, 5 bases remained unmatched. There are 17 residues in the CDR3. Germline assignment: CDR1 MNHEY and CDR2 SMNVEV (reference sequence). CDR3 protein: CASSLSYSSGGQETQYF. The CDR3 DNA follows: TGTGCCAGCAGTTTATCTTATTCTAGCGGGGGGCAAGAGACCCAGTACTTC.

This clone occurred once. The chain employs TRBV5-5 and TRBJ1-5; D is perhaps TRBD1 (5 bases). The CDR3 totals 16 residues. Germline values: CDR1 SGHKS, CDR2 YYEKEE (reference sequence). Between the trimmed V and J ends, which lost 0 bases and 5 bases, there was a span of 15 bases. DNA for the CDR3: TGTGCCAGCAGCTTGGTTCCAGGGCGTGATTATCAGCCCCAGCATTTT. Translation: CASSLVPGRDYQPQHF.

This clone was seen only a few times. The genes are TRBV7-9 and TRBJ2-2; possibly TRBD1 for D (6 bases). Germline CDR1 is SEHNR and CDR2 is FQNEAQ (reference sequence). V shed 4 bases and J shed 1 base, with 19 bases lying between them. This CDR3 contains 18 residues. CDR3 region: CASSSLHRDNENTGELFF. The CDR3 region has the DNA TGTGCCAGCAGCTCCCTTCACAGGGACAATGAGAACACCGGGGAGCTGTTTTTT.

CDR3 in DNA: TGTGCCAGCTCACCACCGACGGGAGGGCCTAGTGAGCAGTTCTTC. Amino acids: CASSPPTGGPSEQFF. V is TRBV18 and J is TRBJ2-1, with 8 bases identical to TRBD2. Losses at the gene ends were 0 bases for V and 9 bases for J; bases not matched to a gene: 7. CDR3 size: 15 residues. From germline, CDR1 is KGHSH and CDR2 LQKENI.

The chain joins TRBV6-5 to TRBJ2-7; D is tentatively TRBD1 or TRBD2 (5 bases each). V lost 5 bases, J lost 2 bases, and 16 bases lay in between. The CDR3 spans 15 residues. Germline V gene sequence: CDR1 MNHEY, CDR2 SVGAGI. The CDR3 sequence is CASSGPGRRTYEQYF. The CDR3 coding sequence is TGTGCCAGCAGTGGCCCGGGACGTCGCACCTACGAGCAGTACTTC.

The rearrangement joins TRBV11-3 to TRBJ2-5; D unresolved. Trimming removed 4 bases at V and 2 bases at J, with 23 bases between. CDR3 length equals 18 residues. The germline CDR1 and CDR2 sequences are SGHNT and YENEEA. The DNA of the CDR3 is TGTGCCAGCAGCTCAAGCCGAACAACGAAAGACGAACAAGAGACCCAGTACTTC. This sequence encodes CASSSSRTTKDEQETQYF.

The CDR3 spells CASSEQTSGADTQYF. The CDR3 DNA follows: TGTGCCAGCAGCGAACAGACTAGCGGGGCAGATACGCAGTATTTT. The V and J genes are TRBV6-4 and TRBJ2-3; TRBD2 aligns across 11 bases. V gave up 6 bases and J gave up 4 bases; unmatched junction bases: 6. In germline, CDR1 is MRHNA, CDR2 SNTAGT. The CDR3 has 15 amino acids.

V and J are TRBV7-6 and TRBJ2-7, with 8 bases matching TRBD2. The ends lost 4 bases at V and 4 bases at J; junction bases unmatched: 9. CDR3 length equals 15 residues. Germline CDR1 is SGHVS and CDR2 is FNYEAQ. CDR3 sequence: CASSSQSGGGYEQYF. In DNA, the CDR3 is TGTGCCAGCAGCTCCCAGAGCGGGGGCGGGTACGAGCAGTACTTC.